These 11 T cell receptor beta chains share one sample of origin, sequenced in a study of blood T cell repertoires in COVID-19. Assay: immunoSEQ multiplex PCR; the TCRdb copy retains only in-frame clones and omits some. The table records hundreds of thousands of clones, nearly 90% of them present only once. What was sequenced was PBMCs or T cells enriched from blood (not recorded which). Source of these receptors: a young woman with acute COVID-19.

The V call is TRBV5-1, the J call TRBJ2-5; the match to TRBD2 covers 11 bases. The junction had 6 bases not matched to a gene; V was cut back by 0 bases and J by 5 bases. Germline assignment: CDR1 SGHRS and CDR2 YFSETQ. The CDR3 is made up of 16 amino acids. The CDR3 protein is CASSLGSSGRIETQYF. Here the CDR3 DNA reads TGCGCCAGCAGCTTGGGCTCTAGCGGGAGGATTGAGACCCAGTACTTC.

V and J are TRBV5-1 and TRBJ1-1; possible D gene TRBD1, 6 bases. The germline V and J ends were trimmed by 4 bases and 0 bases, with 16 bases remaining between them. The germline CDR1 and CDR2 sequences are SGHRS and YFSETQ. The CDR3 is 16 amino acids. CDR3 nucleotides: TGCGCCAGCAGCCTTGAAGTTCAGGGGATGAACACTGAAGCTTTCTTT. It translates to CASSLEVQGMNTEAFF.

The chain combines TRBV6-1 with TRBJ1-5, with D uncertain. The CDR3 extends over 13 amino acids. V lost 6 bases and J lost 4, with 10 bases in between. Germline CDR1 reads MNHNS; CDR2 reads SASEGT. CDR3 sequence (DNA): TGTGCCAGCAGGGCCCGGGGAAATCAGCCCCAGCATTTT. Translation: CASRARGNQPQHF.

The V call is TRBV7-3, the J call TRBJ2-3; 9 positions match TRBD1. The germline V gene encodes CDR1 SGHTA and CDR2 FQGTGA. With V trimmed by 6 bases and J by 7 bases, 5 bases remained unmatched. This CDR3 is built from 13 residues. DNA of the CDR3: TGTGCCAGCAGACGGACAGGGGAAAATACGCAGTATTTT. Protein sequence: CASRRTGENTQYF.

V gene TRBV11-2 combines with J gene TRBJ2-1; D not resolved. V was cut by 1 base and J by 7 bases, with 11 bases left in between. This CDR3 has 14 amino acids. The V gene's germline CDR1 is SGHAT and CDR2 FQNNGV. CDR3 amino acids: CASSLGLARNEQFF. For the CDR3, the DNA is TGTGCCAGCAGCTTAGGTTTAGCAAGGAATGAGCAGTTCTTC.

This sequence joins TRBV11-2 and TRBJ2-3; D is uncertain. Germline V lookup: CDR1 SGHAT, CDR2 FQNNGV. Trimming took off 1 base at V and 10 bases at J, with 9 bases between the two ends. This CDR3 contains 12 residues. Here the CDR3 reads CASSLGSVSQYF. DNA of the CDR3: TGTGCCAGCAGCTTAGGGTCGGTCTCGCAGTATTTT.

The DNA of the CDR3 is TGTGCCACCAGTGACCCAGCGGGAGGAGCCTACAATGAGCAGTTCTTC. This codes for CATSDPAGGAYNEQFF. The chain employs TRBV24-1 and TRBJ2-1; TRBD2 agrees at 9 bases. Germline values: CDR1 KGHDR, CDR2 SFDVKD. This CDR3 has 16 amino acids. Trimming at V came to 4 bases and at J to 2 bases, leaving 5 bases not matched to a gene.

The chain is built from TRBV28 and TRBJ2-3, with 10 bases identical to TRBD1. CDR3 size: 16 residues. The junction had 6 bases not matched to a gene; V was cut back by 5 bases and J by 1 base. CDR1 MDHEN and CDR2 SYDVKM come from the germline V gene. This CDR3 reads CASSPPGTGGTDTQYF. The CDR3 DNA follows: TGTGCCAGCAGTCCACCCGGGACAGGGGGCACAGATACGCAGTATTTT.

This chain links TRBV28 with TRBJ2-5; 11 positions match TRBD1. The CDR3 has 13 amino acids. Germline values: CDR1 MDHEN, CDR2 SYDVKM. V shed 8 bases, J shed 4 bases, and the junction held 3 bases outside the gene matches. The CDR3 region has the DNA TGTGCCAGCCGGACAGGGGGCCTAGAGACCCAGTACTTC. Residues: CASRTGGLETQYF.

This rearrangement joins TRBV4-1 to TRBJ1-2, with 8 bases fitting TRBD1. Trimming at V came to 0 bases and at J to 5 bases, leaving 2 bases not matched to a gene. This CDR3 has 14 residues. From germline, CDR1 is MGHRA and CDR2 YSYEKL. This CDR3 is CASSQDWTGYGYTF. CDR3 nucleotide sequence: TGCGCCAGCAGCCAAGATTGGACAGGGTATGGCTACACCTTC.

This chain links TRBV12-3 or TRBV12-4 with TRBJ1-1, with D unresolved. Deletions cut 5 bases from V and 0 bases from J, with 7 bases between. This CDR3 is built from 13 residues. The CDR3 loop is CASSNGLNTEAFF. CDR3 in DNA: TGTGCCAGCAGTAATGGCTTGAACACTGAAGCTTTCTTT.